The subject of this entry is one T cell receptor (beta chain). Its cognate antigen is unknown. These data belong to a study of T-cell memory formation after mild COVID-19. Findings and limits, study-wide: The main location of contracting CD4+ clones was CM and EM, and that of contracting CD8+ clones was EMRA.

Amplification by 5'RACE using constant-segment primers produced TCR alpha and TCR beta cDNA libraries that carried sample barcodes and UMIs. TCRdb redid the calling of the 5' RACE reads with MiXCR, one entry per CDR3 protein. The sample lists approximately 350,000 distinct CDR3 sequences; approximately 14% were seen once. Trimming removed 0 bases from V and 7 bases from J; junction bases left unmatched: 10. The length of the CDR3 is 16 residues. Germline assignment: CDR1 LNHNV and CDR2 YYDKDF (reference sequence). The sample taken for sequencing was PBMCs or a T cell subset sorted from them (not recorded which). This clonotype originated in a man between 18 and 29 years old who had mild COVID-19 (a few samples of this study predate the infection). Cell type and time point are not known. The chain joins TRBV15 to TRBJ2-3; TRBD2 matches at 7 bases. The CDR3 DNA sequence: TGTGCCACCAGCAGAGATGCTCAGGGACTACGTCATACGCAGTATTTT. This codes for CATSRDAQGLRHTQYF.